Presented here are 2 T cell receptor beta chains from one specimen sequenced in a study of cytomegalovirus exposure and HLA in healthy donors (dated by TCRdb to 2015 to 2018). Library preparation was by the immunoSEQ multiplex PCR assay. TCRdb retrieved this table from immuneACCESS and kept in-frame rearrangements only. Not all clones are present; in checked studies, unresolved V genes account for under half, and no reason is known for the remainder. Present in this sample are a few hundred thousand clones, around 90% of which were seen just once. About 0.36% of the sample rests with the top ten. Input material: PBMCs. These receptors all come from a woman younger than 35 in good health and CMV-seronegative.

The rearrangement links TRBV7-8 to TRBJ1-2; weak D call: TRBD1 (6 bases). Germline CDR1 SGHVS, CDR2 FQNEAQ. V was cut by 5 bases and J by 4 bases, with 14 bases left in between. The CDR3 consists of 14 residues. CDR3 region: CASSEPRGGYGYTF. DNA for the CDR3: TGTGCCAGCAGCGAGCCCAGGGGCGGCTATGGCTACACCTTC.

The CDR3 is CASSLWGDTGELFF. CDR3 in DNA: TGTGCCAGTAGCCTCTGGGGCGACACCGGGGAGCTGTTTTTT. The chain joins TRBV19 to TRBJ2-2; a weak D match, TRBD1 (5 bases). Germline values: CDR1 LNHDA, CDR2 SQIVND (reference sequence). The CDR3 length is 14 residues. The ends were cut back, 6 bases at V and 3 bases at J, with 11 bases in the middle.